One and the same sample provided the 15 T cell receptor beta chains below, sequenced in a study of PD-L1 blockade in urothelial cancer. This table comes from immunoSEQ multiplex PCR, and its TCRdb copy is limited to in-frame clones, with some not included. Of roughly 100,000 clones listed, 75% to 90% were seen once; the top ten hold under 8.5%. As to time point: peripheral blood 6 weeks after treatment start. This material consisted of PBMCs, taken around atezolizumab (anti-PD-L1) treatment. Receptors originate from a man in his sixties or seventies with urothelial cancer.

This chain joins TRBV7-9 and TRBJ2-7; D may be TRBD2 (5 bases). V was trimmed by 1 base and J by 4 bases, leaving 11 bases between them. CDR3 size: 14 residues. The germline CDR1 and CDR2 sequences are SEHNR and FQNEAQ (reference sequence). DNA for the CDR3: TGTGCCAGCAGCTTAGACGGGGTTGAATACGAGCAGTACTTC. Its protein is CASSLDGVEYEQYF.

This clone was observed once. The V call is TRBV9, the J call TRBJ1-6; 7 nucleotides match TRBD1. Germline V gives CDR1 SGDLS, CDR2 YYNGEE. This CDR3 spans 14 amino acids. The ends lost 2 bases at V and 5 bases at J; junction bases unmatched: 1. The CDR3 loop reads CASSVTGDNSPLHF. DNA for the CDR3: TGTGCCAGCAGCGTTACAGGGGATAATTCACCCCTCCACTTT. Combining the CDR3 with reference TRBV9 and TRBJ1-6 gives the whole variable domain DSGVTQTPKHLITATGQRVTLRCSPRSGDLSVYWYQQSLDQGLQFLIQYYNGEERAKGNILERFSAQQFPDLHSELNLSSLELGDSALYFCASSVTGDNSPLHFGNGTRLTVT.

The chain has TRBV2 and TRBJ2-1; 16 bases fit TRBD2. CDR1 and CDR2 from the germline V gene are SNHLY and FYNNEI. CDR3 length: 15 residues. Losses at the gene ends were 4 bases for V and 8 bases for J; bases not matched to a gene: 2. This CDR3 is CASSGGLAGGDEQFF. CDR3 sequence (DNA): TGTGCCAGCAGTGGGGGACTAGCGGGAGGGGATGAGCAGTTCTTC.

CDR3 residues: CASSQAGGYGYTF. CDR3 sequence (DNA): TGTGCCAGCAGCCAAGCAGGGGGCTATGGCTACACCTTC. V is TRBV4-2 and J is TRBJ1-2, with 7 nucleotides matching TRBD1. The length of the CDR3 is 13 residues. V shed 1 base, J shed 4 bases, and the junction held 0 bases outside the gene matches. Germline CDR1 and CDR2: LGHNA and YNFKEQ.

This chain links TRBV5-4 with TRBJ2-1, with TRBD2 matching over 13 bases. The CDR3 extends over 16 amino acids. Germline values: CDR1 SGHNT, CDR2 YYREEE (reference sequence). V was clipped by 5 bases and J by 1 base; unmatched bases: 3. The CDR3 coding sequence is TGTGCCAGCAGATCACTAGCGGGAGGGTCCTACAATGAGCAGTTCTTC. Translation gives CASRSLAGGSYNEQFF.

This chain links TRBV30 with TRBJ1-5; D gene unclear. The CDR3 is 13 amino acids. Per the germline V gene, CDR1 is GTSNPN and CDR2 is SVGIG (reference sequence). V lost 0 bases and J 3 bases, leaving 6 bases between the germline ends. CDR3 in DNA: TGTGCCTGGAGTGTACAGAACAATCAGCCCCAGCATTTT. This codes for CAWSVQNNQPQHF.

The CDR3 sequence is CASKGGAAGANVLTF. The CDR3 nucleotides read TGTGCCAGTAAAGGGGGAGCGGCAGGGGCCAACGTCCTGACTTTC. This rearrangement joins TRBV19 to TRBJ2-6; TRBD1 is a possible D gene (6 bases). Germline V CDR1 and CDR2: LNHDA, SQIVND (reference sequence). V was cut by 7 bases and J by 4 bases, with 14 bases left in between. CDR3 length: 15 amino acids. The full variable domain, rest sourced from reference TRBV19 and TRBJ2-6, is DGGITQSPKYLFRKEGQNVTLSCEQNLNHDAMYWYRQDPGQGLRLIYYSQIVNDFQKGDIAEGYSVSREKKESFPLTVTSAQKNPTAFYLCASKGGAAGANVLTFGAGSRLTVL.

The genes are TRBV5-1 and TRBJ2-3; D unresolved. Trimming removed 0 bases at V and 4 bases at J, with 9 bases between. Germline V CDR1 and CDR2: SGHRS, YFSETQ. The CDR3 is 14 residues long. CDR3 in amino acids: CASSLAGPPDTQYF. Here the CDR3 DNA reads TGCGCCAGCAGCTTGGCTGGGCCCCCAGATACGCAGTATTTT.

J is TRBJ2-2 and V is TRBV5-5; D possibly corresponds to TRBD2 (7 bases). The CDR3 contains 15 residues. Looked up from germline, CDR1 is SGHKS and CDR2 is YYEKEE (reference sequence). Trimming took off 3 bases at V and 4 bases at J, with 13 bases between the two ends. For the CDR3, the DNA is TGTGCCAGCAGCTGGGCGGGGGCAGGCACCGGGGAGCTGTTTTTT. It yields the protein CASSWAGAGTGELFF.

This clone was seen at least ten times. The CDR3 spells CASSSTGGSTEAFF. The DNA for the CDR3 is TGTGCCAGCTCCTCAACAGGGGGATCCACTGAAGCTTTCTTT. The chain combines TRBV18 with TRBJ1-1; 8 positions agree with TRBD1. Losses at the gene ends were 6 bases for V and 4 bases for J; bases not matched to a gene: 7. Germline V gene sequence: CDR1 KGHSH, CDR2 LQKENI. The CDR3 loop spans 14 amino acids.

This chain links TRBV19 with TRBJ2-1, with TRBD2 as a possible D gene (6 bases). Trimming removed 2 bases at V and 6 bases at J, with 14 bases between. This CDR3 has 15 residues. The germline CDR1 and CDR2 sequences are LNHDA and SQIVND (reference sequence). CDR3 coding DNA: TGTGCCAGTAGTATAATGGGGGAGGCTATCAATGAGCAGTTCTTC. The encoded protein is CASSIMGEAINEQFF.

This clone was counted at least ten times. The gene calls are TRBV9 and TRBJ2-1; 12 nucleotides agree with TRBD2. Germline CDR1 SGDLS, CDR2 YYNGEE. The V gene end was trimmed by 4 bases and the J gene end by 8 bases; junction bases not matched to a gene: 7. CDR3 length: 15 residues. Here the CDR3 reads CASSPRLAGDYEQFF. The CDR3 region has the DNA TGTGCCAGCAGCCCCCGACTAGCGGGGGATTATGAGCAGTTCTTC.

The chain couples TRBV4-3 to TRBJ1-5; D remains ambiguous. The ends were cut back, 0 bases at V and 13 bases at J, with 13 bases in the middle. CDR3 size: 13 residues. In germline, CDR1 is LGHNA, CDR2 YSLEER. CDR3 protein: CASSQDGQATQHF. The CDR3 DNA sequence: TGCGCCAGCAGCCAAGACGGCCAGGCCACTCAGCATTTT.

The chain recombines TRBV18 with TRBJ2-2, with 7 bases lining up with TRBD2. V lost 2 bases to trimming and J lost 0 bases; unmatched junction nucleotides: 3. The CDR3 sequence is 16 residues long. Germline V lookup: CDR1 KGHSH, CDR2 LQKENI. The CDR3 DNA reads TGTGCCAGCTCACCAACTAGCGAGACGAACACCGGGGAGCTGTTTTTT. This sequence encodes CASSPTSETNTGELFF.

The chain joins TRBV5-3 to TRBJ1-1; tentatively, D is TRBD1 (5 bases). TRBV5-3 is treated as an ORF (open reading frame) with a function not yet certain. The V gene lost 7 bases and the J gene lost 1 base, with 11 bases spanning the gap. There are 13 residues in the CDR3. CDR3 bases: TGTGCCAGAGGTCCCGGGGGGAACACTGAAGCTTTCTTT. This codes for CARGPGGNTEAFF.